These T cell receptor beta chains were read from a single sample in a study of blood T cell repertoires in COVID-19. Profiling relied on immunoSEQ multiplex PCR, and the TCRdb table lists in-frame clones only, not all of them. This repertoire shows tens of thousands of clones, about 72% found once; its top ten account for 10% to 15%. The specimen was peripheral blood. All receptors derive from a man older than 75 with acute or convalescent COVID-19. Each CDR3 is given with its conserved first and last residue. Each record gives: D gene, J gene, clone size, V gene, CDR3 DNA, CDR3 protein. D genes are given only for firm matches. Clone sizes are given selectively: once, few, many, or a class where the clone is expanded.

TRBD1	TRBJ2-7	.	TRBV5-5	TGTGCCAGCAGCGGGGGTACGGGACAGGGGCTTTTTTACGAGCAGTACTTC	CASSGGTGQGLFYEQYF
.	TRBJ2-1	.	TRBV5-4	TGTGCCAGCAGCTTAGTCCCGGGAAATGAGCAGTTCTTC	CASSLVPGNEQFF
.	TRBJ2-5	.	TRBV18	TGTGCCAGCTCACCATATTCGGGAGTCCCAGAGACCCAGTACTTC	CASSPYSGVPETQYF
.	TRBJ1-1	.	TRBV6-5	TGTGCCAGCAGTTATGATCTTCAGGGATTGAACACTGAAGCTTTCTTT	CASSYDLQGLNTEAFF
TRBD2	TRBJ2-7	.	TRBV18	TGTGCCAGCTCTGGACTAGCGGGAGAGACTAACTCCTACGAGCAGTACTTC	CASSGLAGETNSYEQYF
.	TRBJ1-2	.	TRBV7-9	TGTGCCAGCACCTCCGAGCGGGGGGGGGCCTATGGCTACACCTTC	CASTSERGGAYGYTF
TRBD1	TRBJ1-2	.	TRBV19	TGTGCCAGCAGGACAGGATTTTCCTATGGCTACACCTTC	CASRTGFSYGYTF
.	TRBJ1-6	.	TRBV19	TGTGCCAGTAGTACGCAGCGGGGCCATTCACCCCTCCACTTT	CASSTQRGHSPLHF
.	TRBJ2-3	.	TRBV30	TGTGCCTGGAGCCGGGACACGAGCACAGATACGCAGTATTTT	CAWSRDTSTDTQYF
TRBD1	TRBJ1-2	.	TRBV2	TGTGCCACCCTAGAGGGACAGGGGTGGGATGGCTACACCTTC	CATLEGQGWDGYTF
TRBD2	TRBJ2-2	.	TRBV11-3	TGTGCCAGCAGCTTACTAGCGGACAACACCGGGGAGCTGTTTTTT	CASSLLADNTGELFF
TRBD1	TRBJ2-3	.	TRBV28	TGTGCCAGCAGTCCGACAGGGGGATTCACAGATACGCAGTATTTT	CASSPTGGFTDTQYF
TRBD1	TRBJ2-1	.	TRBV7-9	TGTGCCAGCAGCGGACAGGTGAGCGAGCAGTTCTTC	CASSGQVSEQFF
.	TRBJ1-1	.	TRBV9	TGTGCCAGCAGCGTAGTGGCAGGGGAGTACACTGAAGCTTTCTTT	CASSVVAGEYTEAFF
TRBD2	TRBJ2-7	.	TRBV10-3	TGTGCCATCAGTGATCCGGGACTAGCGGGAGGTAACTCCTACGAGCAGTACTTC	CAISDPGLAGGNSYEQYF
TRBD1	TRBJ1-5	.	TRBV19	TGTGCCAGTAAGGACAGGGACAATCAGCCCCAGCATTTT	CASKDRDNQPQHF
TRBD2	TRBJ2-6	.	TRBV3-1/TRBV3-2	TGTGCCAGCAGCCGTACTAGCGATTCTTCTGGGGCCAACGTCCTGACTTTC	CASSRTSDSSGANVLTF
.	TRBJ1-6	.	TRBV30	TGTGCCTGGAGTGTAAACCCCCTAGGTTCACCCCTCCACTTT	CAWSVNPLGSPLHF
.	TRBJ2-1	.	TRBV29-1	TGCAGCGCTAGCCGACAGCAGGGCTACAATGAGCAGTTCTTC	CSASRQQGYNEQFF
TRBD2	TRBJ2-6	few	TRBV4-1	TGCGCCAGCAGCCAACCGGTTGCAGGACTAGCTGCTGGGGCCAACGTCCTGACTTTC	CASSQPVAGLAAGANVLTF
.	TRBJ2-7	.	TRBV15	TGTGCCACCAGGCACTCCCCGGGACAATCCTACGAGCAGTACTTC	CATRHSPGQSYEQYF
TRBD1	TRBJ2-3	.	TRBV19	TGTGCCAGTAGTACCGGTGCTCAGGGGGCGCGAACAGATACGCAGTATTTT	CASSTGAQGARTDTQYF
TRBD1	TRBJ1-3	.	TRBV7-8	TGTGCCAGCAGCTTGACGGACAGGGGGCCTGGAAACACCATATATTTT	CASSLTDRGPGNTIYF
TRBD1	TRBJ2-1	few	TRBV10-3	TGTGCCATCAGTGGACCGGGACAGAGCTCCTACAATGAGCAGTTCTTC	CAISGPGQSSYNEQFF
TRBD2	TRBJ2-5	few	TRBV3-1/TRBV3-2	TGTGCCAGCGGCGCTGGTTTCGGCGGGAGCGTGTCGGAGACCCAGTACTTC	CASGAGFGGSVSETQYF
TRBD2	TRBJ2-3	.	TRBV12-3/TRBV12-4	TGTGCCAGCAGTCTGAGCGGGATTACGCAGTATTTT	CASSLSGITQYF
TRBD2	TRBJ2-7	.	TRBV6-6	TGTGCCAGCAGTCCGGGAATCTCTAGCGGGAGGCGCATTGTCGAGCAGTACTTC	CASSPGISSGRRIVEQYF
.	TRBJ2-3	few	TRBV27	TGTGCCAGCAGTTTAGGCAGGGCCACAGATACGCAGTATTTT	CASSLGRATDTQYF
TRBD1	TRBJ2-7	.	TRBV7-8	TGTGCCAGCAGCTTAGGACAGGGTGTGCGCGAGCAGTACTTC	CASSLGQGVREQYF
TRBD1	TRBJ2-2	.	TRBV12-3/TRBV12-4	TGTGCCAGCAGCAACAGGGGGACCGGGGAGCTGTTTTTT	CASSNRGTGELFF
.	TRBJ2-1	.	TRBV19	TGTGCCAGTAGTATTAATTCACTGAGCTCCTACAATGAGCAGTTCTTC	CASSINSLSSYNEQFF
TRBD2	TRBJ2-1	once	TRBV5-1	TGCGCCAGCAGCTTGGAGGCTAGCGGGGGGAACAATGAGCAGTTCTTC	CASSLEASGGNNEQFF
.	TRBJ1-3	few	TRBV4-2	TGTGCCAGCAGCCAAAACTGGGCAGGGACATCTGGAAACACCATATATTTT	CASSQNWAGTSGNTIYF
.	TRBJ1-1	.	TRBV5-1	TGCGCCAGCGGCCGGGGGGTCACTGAAGCTTTCTTT	CASGRGVTEAFF
TRBD2	TRBJ2-5	.	TRBV5-1	TGCGCCAGCAGCGCGGGACTAGCGGGGGCACAAGAGACCCAGTACTTC	CASSAGLAGAQETQYF
TRBD2	TRBJ2-1	once	TRBV9	TGTGCCAGCAGCAGCGGGGCCTACAATGAGCAGTTCTTC	CASSSGAYNEQFF
.	TRBJ1-6	.	TRBV5-1	TGCGCCAGCACCGATGGGGGGAATTCACCCCTCCACTTT	CASTDGGNSPLHF
.	TRBJ1-3	.	TRBV5-4	TGTGCCAGCACCACCGGAAGAGCGGGAACCTCTGGAAACACCATATATTTT	CASTTGRAGTSGNTIYF
TRBD1	TRBJ1-6	.	TRBV30	TGTGCCTGGACCTTGACAGGGGGCAGAAATTCACCCCTCCACTTT	CAWTLTGGRNSPLHF
.	TRBJ2-6	.	TRBV7-8	TGTGCCAGCAGCCGTAGTGGTGTTGGGGCCAACGTCCTGACTTTC	CASSRSGVGANVLTF
.	TRBJ2-1	.	TRBV4-1	TGCGCCAGCAGCCGCGCCGGGGAGAGCTACAATGAGCAGTTCTTC	CASSRAGESYNEQFF
.	TRBJ2-7	.	TRBV11-3	TGTGCCAGCAGCGCTTCTTCCGGGGATTGGTACGAGCAGTACTTC	CASSASSGDWYEQYF
TRBD1	TRBJ2-1	.	TRBV18	TGTGCCAGCTCACCACCCGGACAGGGGGTCGCCAATGAGCAGTTCTTC	CASSPPGQGVANEQFF
TRBD2	TRBJ2-7	.	TRBV18	TGTGCCAGCTCACCTTCGGGACTAGCGGGAGGCGAGCAGTACTTC	CASSPSGLAGGEQYF
.	TRBJ1-6	.	TRBV18	TGTGCCAGCTCACTCTTTGGACGGACAATTAATTCACCCCTCCACTTT	CASSLFGRTINSPLHF
TRBD1	TRBJ2-3	.	TRBV29-1	TGCAGCGCTGGGACAGGGGATATCACAGATACGCAGTATTTT	CSAGTGDITDTQYF
.	TRBJ2-2	.	TRBV24-1	TGTGCCACCAGTGATACATTCGGACAGACAGCGAACACCGGGGAGCTGTTTTTT	CATSDTFGQTANTGELFF
TRBD1	TRBJ2-7	.	TRBV7-2	TGTGCCAGCAGCTTCCGACAGGGATCCTACGAGCAGTACTTC	CASSFRQGSYEQYF
TRBD2	TRBJ2-7	.	TRBV4-1	TGCGCCAGCAGCCAGTCCGGGACTACTCCTTACTCCTACGAGCAGTACTTC	CASSQSGTTPYSYEQYF
.	TRBJ1-1	.	TRBV7-2	TGTGCCAGCAGCGCCCAGGTGAACACTGAAGCTTTCTTT	CASSAQVNTEAFF
TRBD2	TRBJ2-3	once	TRBV15	TGTGCCACCAGCAGAGTAACGGGAGGTATAACAGATACGCAGTATTTT	CATSRVTGGITDTQYF